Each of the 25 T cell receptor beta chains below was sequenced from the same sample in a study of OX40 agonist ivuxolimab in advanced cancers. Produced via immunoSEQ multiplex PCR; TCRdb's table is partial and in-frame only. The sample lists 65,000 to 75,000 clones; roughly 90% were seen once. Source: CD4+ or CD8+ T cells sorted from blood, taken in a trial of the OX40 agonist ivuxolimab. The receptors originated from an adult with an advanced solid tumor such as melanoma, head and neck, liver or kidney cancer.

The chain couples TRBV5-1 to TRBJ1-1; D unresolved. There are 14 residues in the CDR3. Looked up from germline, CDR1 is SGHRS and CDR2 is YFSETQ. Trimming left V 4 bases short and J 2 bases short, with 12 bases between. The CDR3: CASSLGPSNTEAFF. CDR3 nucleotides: TGCGCCAGCAGCCTCGGGCCCAGTAACACTGAAGCTTTCTTT.

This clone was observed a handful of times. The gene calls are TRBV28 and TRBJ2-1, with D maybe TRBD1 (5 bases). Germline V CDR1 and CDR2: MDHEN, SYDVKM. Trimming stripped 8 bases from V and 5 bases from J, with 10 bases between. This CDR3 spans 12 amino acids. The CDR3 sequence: CASGAIHNEQFF. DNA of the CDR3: TGTGCCAGCGGGGCGATCCACAATGAGCAGTTCTTC.

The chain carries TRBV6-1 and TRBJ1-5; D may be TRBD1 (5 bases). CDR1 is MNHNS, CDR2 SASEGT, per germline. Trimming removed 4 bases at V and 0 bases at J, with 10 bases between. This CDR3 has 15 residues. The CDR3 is CASSVGVYSNQPQHF. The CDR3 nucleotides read TGTGCCAGCAGTGTAGGGGTTTATAGCAATCAGCCCCAGCATTTT.

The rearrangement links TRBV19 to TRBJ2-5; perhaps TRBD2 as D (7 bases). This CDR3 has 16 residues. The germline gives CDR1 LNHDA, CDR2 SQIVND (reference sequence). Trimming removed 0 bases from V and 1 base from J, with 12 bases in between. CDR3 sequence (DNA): TGTGCCAGTAGTATAGACGGGGGAGGGGGCCAAGAGACCCAGTACTTC. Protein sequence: CASSIDGGGGQETQYF.

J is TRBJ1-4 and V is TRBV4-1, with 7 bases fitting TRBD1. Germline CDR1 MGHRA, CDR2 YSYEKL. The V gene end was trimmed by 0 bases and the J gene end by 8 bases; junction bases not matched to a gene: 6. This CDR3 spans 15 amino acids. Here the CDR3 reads CASSQDGSGGEKLFF. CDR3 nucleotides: TGCGCCAGCAGCCAAGATGGGTCAGGGGGGGAAAAACTGTTTTTT.

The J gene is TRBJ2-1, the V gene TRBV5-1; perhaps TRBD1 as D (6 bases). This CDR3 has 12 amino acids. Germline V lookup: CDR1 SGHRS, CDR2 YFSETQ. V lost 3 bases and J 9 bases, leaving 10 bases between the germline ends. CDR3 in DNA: TGCGCCAGCAGCTCCCAGGGGACTGAGCAGTTCTTC. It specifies CASSSQGTEQFF.

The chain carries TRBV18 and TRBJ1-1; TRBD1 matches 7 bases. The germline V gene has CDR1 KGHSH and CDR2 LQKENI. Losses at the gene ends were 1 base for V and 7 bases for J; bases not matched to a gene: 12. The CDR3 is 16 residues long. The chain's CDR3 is CASSPLQGGSSGEAFF. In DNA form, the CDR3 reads TGTGCCAGCTCACCACTCCAGGGGGGGTCCTCCGGTGAAGCTTTCTTT.

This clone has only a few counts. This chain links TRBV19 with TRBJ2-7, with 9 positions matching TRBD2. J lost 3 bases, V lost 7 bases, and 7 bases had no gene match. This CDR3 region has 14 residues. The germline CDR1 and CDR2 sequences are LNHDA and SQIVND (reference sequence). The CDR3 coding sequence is TGTGCCAGTACCCTGACTAGCGGAGACTACGAGCAGTACTTC. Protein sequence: CASTLTSGDYEQYF.

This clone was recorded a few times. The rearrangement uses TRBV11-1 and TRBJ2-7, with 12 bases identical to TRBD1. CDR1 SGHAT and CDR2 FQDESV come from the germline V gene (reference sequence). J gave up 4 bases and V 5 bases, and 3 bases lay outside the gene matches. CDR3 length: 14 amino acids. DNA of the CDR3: TGTGCCAGCAGCCGGGACAGGGGGCTATACGAGCAGTACTTC. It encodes CASSRDRGLYEQYF.

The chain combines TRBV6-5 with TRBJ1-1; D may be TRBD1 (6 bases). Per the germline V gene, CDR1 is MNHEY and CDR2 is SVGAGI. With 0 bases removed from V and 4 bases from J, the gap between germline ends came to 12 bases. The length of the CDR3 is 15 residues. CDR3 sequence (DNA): TGTGCCAGCAGTTACTCGAATAGGGGGGTCACTGAAGCTTTCTTT. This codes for CASSYSNRGVTEAFF.

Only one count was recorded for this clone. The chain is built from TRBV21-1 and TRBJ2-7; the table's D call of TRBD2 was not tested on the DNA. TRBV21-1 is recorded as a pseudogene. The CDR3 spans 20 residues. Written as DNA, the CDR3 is TGTGCCAGCCCCTCTGAACGTGCGCGTCCTAGCGGGAGGTTTTCCTACGAGCAGTACTTC. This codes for CASPSERARPSGRFSYEQYF.

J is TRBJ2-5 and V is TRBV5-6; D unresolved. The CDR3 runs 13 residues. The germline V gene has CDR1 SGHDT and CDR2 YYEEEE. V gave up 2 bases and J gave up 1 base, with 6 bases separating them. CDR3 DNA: TGTGCCAGCAGCTTTTCCGTCCAAGAGACCCAGTACTTC. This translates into CASSFSVQETQYF.

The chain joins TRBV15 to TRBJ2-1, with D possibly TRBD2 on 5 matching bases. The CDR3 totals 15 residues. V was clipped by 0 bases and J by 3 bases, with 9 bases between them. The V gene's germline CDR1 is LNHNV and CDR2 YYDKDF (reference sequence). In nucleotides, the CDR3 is TGTGCCACCAGCAGAGATACTAGTCTCTACAATGAGCAGTTCTTC. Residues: CATSRDTSLYNEQFF.

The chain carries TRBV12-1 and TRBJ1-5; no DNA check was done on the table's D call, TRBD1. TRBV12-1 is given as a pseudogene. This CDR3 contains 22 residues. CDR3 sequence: CASSFEPRVEASGTGVNQPQHF. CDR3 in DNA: TGTGCCAGCAGCTTCGAGCCGCGGGTAGAAGCGTCCGGGACAGGGGTCAATCAGCCCCAGCATTTT.

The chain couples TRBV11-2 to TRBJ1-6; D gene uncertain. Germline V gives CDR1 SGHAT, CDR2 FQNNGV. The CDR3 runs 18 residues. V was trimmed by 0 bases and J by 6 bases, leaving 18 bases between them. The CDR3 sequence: CASSLEGVGSPLNSPLHF. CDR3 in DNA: TGTGCCAGCAGCTTAGAGGGCGTCGGTTCTCCGCTTAATTCACCCCTCCACTTT.

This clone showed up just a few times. The CDR3 region is CASSDLYEQYF. Here the CDR3 DNA reads TGTGCCAGTAGTGACCTCTACGAGCAGTACTTC. The chain combines TRBV19 with TRBJ2-7; D not certain. The CDR3 runs to 11 residues. Germline-derived CDR1 and CDR2 are LNHDA and SQIVND (reference sequence). The V end was cut by 5 bases, the J end by 3 bases, with 5 bases between. Based on the CDR3 plus reference TRBV19 and TRBJ2-7, the full variable domain is DGGITQSPKYLFRKEGQNVTLSCEQNLNHDAMYWYRQDPGQGLRLIYYSQIVNDFQKGDIAEGYSVSREKKESFPLTVTSAQKNPTAFYLCASSDLYEQYFGPGTRLTVT.

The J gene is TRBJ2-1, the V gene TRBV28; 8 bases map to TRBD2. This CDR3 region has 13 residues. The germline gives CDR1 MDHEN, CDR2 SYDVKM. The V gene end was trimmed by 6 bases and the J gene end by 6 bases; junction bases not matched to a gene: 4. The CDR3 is CASRRTSSNEQFF. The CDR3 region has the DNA TGTGCCAGCAGGCGGACTAGCAGCAATGAGCAGTTCTTC.

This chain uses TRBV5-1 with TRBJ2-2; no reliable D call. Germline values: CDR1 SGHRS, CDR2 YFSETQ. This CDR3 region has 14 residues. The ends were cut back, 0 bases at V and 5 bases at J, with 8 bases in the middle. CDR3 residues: CASSLAGATGELFF. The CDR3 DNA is TGCGCCAGCAGCTTGGCCGGTGCGACCGGGGAGCTGTTTTTT.

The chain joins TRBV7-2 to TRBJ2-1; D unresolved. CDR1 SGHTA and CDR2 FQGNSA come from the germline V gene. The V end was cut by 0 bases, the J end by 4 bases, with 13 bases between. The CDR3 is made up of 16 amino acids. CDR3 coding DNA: TGTGCCAGCAGCTTAGCTCGGTCCGCTTTGTACAATGAGCAGTTCTTC. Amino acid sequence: CASSLARSALYNEQFF.

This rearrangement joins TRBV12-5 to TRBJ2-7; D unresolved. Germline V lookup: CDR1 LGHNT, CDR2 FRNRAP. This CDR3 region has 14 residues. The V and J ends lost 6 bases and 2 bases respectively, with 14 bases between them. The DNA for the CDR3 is TGTGCTAGTGGACTTCCAAACCCTGCCTACGAGCAGTACTTC. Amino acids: CASGLPNPAYEQYF.

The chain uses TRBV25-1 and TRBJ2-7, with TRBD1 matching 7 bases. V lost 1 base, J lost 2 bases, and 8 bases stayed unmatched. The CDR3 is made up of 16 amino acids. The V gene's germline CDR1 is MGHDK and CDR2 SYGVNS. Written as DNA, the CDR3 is TGTGCCAGCAGTGAATCCCGGTGGCAGGGGGCCTACGAGCAGTACTTC. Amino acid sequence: CASSESRWQGAYEQYF.

CDR3 region: CASSPLSAGETREQYF. In DNA, the CDR3 is TGTGCCAGCTCACCACTGTCAGCGGGAGAAACGCGGGAGCAGTACTTC. This chain links TRBV18 with TRBJ2-7; 8 positions agree with TRBD2. Germline CDR1 and CDR2: KGHSH and LQKENI. Trimming cost V 1 base and J 7 bases; bases outside gene matches: 12. This CDR3 has 16 amino acids.

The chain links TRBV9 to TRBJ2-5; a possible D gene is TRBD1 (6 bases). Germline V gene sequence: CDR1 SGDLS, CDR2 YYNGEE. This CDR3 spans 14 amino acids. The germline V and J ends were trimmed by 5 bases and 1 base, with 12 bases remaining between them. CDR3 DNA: TGTGCCAGCAGTGGAGGACAGCCCCAAGAGACCCAGTACTTC. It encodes CASSGGQPQETQYF.

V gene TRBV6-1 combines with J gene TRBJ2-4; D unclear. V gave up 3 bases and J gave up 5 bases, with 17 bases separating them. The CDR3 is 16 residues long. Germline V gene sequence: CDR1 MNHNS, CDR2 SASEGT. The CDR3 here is CASSDPLYLTQNIQYF. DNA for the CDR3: TGTGCCAGCAGTGATCCTCTTTACCTTACTCAAAACATTCAGTACTTC.

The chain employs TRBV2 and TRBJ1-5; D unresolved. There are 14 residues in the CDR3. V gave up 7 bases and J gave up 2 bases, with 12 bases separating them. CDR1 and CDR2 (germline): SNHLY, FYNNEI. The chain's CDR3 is CASMAYFGNQPQHF. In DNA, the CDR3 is TGTGCCAGCATGGCGTATTTTGGCAATCAGCCCCAGCATTTT.